This T cell receptor (beta chain) derives from a study of T cells in Graves' hyperthyroidism and ophthalmopathy. Germline values: CDR1 ENHRY, CDR2 SYGVKD. V lost 7 bases to trimming and J lost 2 bases, with 12 bases between them. This CDR3 comprises 13 residues. TCR beta CDR3 region amplification was performed from RNA transcripts. An initial round of RT-PCR targeting the TCR CDR3 relied on the HTBI primer set. TCRdb ran MiXCR on the multiplex PCR reads and lists one entry per CDR3 protein. The table has 500,000 to 600,000 distinct CDR3 sequences, 40% to 50% seen once. The sequence derives from an adult woman with Graves' disease, either hyperthyroidism or ophthalmopathy (not recorded which). Sequenced input: peripheral blood or thyroid tissue (not recorded which). This chain uses TRBV10-3 with TRBJ2-7; D is possibly TRBD1 (6 bases). The CDR3 reads CAIKETGTYEQYF. The CDR3 nucleotides read TGTGCCATCAAAGAGACAGGAACCTACGAGCAGTACTTC.